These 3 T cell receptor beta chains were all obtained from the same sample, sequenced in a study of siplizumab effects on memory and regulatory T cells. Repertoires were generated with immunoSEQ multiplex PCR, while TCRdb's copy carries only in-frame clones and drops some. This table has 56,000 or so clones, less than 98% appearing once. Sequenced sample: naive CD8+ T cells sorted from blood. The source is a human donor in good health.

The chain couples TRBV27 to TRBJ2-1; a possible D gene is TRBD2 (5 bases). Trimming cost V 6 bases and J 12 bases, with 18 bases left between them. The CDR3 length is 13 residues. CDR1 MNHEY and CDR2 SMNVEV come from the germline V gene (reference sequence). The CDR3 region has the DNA TGTGCCAGCAGCACCGCCCGGATTGGAGGGCAGTTCTTC. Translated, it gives CASSTARIGGQFF.

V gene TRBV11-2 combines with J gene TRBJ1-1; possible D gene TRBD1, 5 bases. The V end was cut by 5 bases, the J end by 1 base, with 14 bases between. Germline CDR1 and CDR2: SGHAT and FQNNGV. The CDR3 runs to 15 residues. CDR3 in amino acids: CASSLPSGGNTEAFF. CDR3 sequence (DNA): TGTGCCAGCAGCCTTCCATCCGGGGGGAACACTGAAGCTTTCTTT.

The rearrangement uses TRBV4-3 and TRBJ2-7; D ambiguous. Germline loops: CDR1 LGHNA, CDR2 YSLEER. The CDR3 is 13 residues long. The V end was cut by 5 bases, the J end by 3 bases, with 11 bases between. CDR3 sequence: CASSSYPGYEQYF. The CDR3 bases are TGCGCCAGCAGCTCGTACCCGGGCTACGAGCAGTACTTC.